Only one count was recorded for the clone carrying this TCR beta chain. V was shortened by 5 bases and J by 3 bases, with 13 bases between the two germline ends. This CDR3 has 14 amino acids. Germline lookup yields CDR1 MNHNY and CDR2 SVGAGI (reference sequence). Methods used by the authors: By means of reference gene primer amplification, nucleated cell counts were estimated. Produced via immunoSEQ multiplex PCR; TCRdb's table is partial and in-frame only. V, J and clone size are taken as reported in that table, and D and trimming were inferred from the DNA itself. Among some 86,000 clones, around 93% were seen once, and the ten largest hold around 2.3%. The data were taken from a study of blood T cell repertoires in COVID-19. About the study: Italy, Spain and the United States were the sources of the convalescent and acute COVID-19 samples.

The rearrangement joins TRBV6-6 to TRBJ1-2; D gene unclear. This clonotype was obtained from a human donor with active COVID-19. The donor label of this sample is uncertain. Sequenced: peripheral blood. CDR3 protein: CASSRRDSYYGYTF. In DNA form, the CDR3 reads TGTGCCAGCAGTCGCCGGGATAGCTACTATGGCTACACCTTC.